Below, 5 T cell receptor beta chains from the same sample are listed, as sequenced in a study of CD8 T cells in Susac syndrome. With random hexamers, reverse transcription was performed on roughly 0.5 to 1 ug of RNA. Via MiXCR, TCRdb re-called the immunoSEQ multiplex PCR reads, giving one row per CDR3 protein. Of 150,000 to 200,000 distinct CDR3 sequences in the sample, 85% to 95% were seen once. The sample consisted of CD8+ T cells from PBMCs. These receptors were taken from a human donor with multiple sclerosis.

The sample holds one count of this clonotype. J is TRBJ2-1 and V is TRBV27, with 10 bases identical to TRBD1. Germline CDR1 reads MNHEY; CDR2 reads SMNVEV (reference sequence). The V segment lost 5 bases and the J segment 8 bases; nucleotides outside the gene matches: 3. The CDR3 is 13 amino acids. CDR3 nucleotide sequence: TGTGCCAGCAGTGGACAGGGGGTCGATGAGCAGTTCTTC. Its protein product is CASSGQGVDEQFF.

The genes are TRBV5-1 and TRBJ2-1; 8 bases are a match to TRBD2. J was trimmed by 8 bases and V by 5 bases; bases with no gene match: 9. This CDR3 has 14 amino acids. CDR1 is SGHRS, CDR2 YFSETQ, per germline. The CDR3 nucleotides read TGCGCCAGCAGTTGGAGCGGGGGCCGGGATGAGCAGTTCTTC. Translating it yields CASSWSGGRDEQFF. Together with reference TRBV5-1 and TRBJ2-1, the CDR3 gives the full variable domain: KAGVTQTPRYLIKTRGQQVTLSCSPISGHRSVSWYQQTPGQGLQFLFEYFSETQRNKGNFPGRFSGRQFSNSRSEMNVSTLELGDSALYLCASSWSGGRDEQFFGPGTRLTVL.

V usage is TRBV15 and J usage is TRBJ2-1; TRBD2 agrees at 9 bases. The CDR3 totals 17 residues. Germline CDR1 and CDR2: LNHNV and YYDKDF (reference sequence). V trimming: 0 bases; J trimming: 5 bases; junction bases outside the gene matches: 8. The CDR3 here is CATSRDIPSGTHNEQFF. The CDR3 DNA is TGTGCCACCAGCAGAGATATCCCTAGCGGGACCCACAATGAGCAGTTCTTC.

The chain joins TRBV30 to TRBJ2-5, with TRBD2 identical over 12 bases. This CDR3 comprises 17 residues. V was pared by 2 bases and J by 4 bases, with 11 bases of the junction left unmatched. Germline CDR1 reads GTSNPN; CDR2 reads SVGIG (reference sequence). CDR3 coding DNA: TGTGCCTGGAGTCCCTTTTCTAGCGGGAGGGCCGGAGAGACCCAGTACTTC. This sequence encodes CAWSPFSSGRAGETQYF.

The chain uses TRBV6-5 and TRBJ2-6; tentatively, D is TRBD1 or TRBD2 (5 bases each). CDR3 length equals 17 residues. The germline gives CDR1 MNHEY, CDR2 SVGAGI. Trimming removed 3 bases from V and 0 bases from J, with 12 bases in between. CDR3 protein: CASSYFGADSGANVLTF. The CDR3 DNA reads as TGTGCCAGCAGTTATTTCGGGGCCGACTCTGGGGCCAACGTCCTGACTTTC.